This T cell receptor beta chain was observed in a study of cytomegalovirus exposure and HLA in healthy donors (dated by TCRdb to 2017 to 2019). The study in broad terms: An earlier analysis of 550 to 700 of the donors reported approximately 300 Gb of sequence data and roughly 110 million unique TCR beta sequences from 150 million to 200 million T cells. Roughly 300 gigabases of sequencing data and approximately 91 million unique TCR sequences made up an early release that covered some 640 HLA-typed donors. Of the approximately 400 genotyped donors, roughly 80% were placed in the genetic ancestry cluster associated with self-reported Caucasian donors. The aim of the study was to test whether cataloging public T cell receptors could identify signatures of past pathogen exposure. The study profiled the T cell repertoires of about 720 subjects by immunosequencing and related them to cytomegalovirus serostatus. A separate validation cohort of about 110 different subjects was used in addition to the roughly 700-subject first cohort. The study combined high-throughput TCR immunosequencing, statistical association of individual TCRs with disease status, and machine learning to predict cytomegalovirus infection status. A later analysis re-examined previously published TCR beta repertoires from more than 550 donors and added high-resolution HLA genotyping to investigate patterns of TCR occurrence. Rather than using new phenotypic data, the later analysis identified candidate immune exposures from TCR beta sequences and from how often those sequences occurred across donors. To decide whether each TCR beta V gene segment behaved as functional or pseudogenic, an earlier analysis of fewer than 750 of the donors relied on high-throughput TCR beta sequencing. Donor age, sex, ethnicity and CMV serostatus were compiled together with the repertoire data. In a later genetic analysis, genome-wide SNP genotypes for 398 of the 666 donors were used, and that subset was treated as a discovery cohort. All discovery cohort repertoires had been generated using a single sequencing platform. Both class I and class II loci were covered by HLA typing, at four-digit resolution. The number of typed donors differed by locus: about 629-640 for A, B, C, DRB1 and DQB1; 522 for DQA1; some 590 for DPA1; and roughly 450 for DPB1. Four to six DR-DQ haplotypes were handled as single units for association and clustering, since linkage in the cohort was strong. Among 300 to 500 genotyped donors of the cohort, an average of around 250,000 unique TCR beta nucleotide sequences was sequenced per donor, of which 15% to 20% were non-productive.

Findings and caveats that apply to the study as a whole: Three of the identified cytomegalovirus-associated TCR beta chains were confirmed in vitro to be specific for cytomegalovirus antigens. CMV serostatus was the only immune exposure information available for the cohort. In the study, approximately 160 TCR beta chains were listed as associated with cytomegalovirus. Linkage disequilibrium might explain the correlated functional status among segregating V segments, but an unknown experimental factor could not be ruled out. In a later analysis, TCR association rates were found to vary across HLA loci, with the most associated TCRs seen for DRB1 alleles and the fewest for HLA-C alleles. A later analysis associated some 17,000 TCR beta sequences with specific HLA alleles at a false discovery rate of 0.05. The sequencing pipeline was judged likely to have produced a cluster of highly shared sequence variants as a technical artifact. While some public TCRs were present in many individuals, most TCR sequences turned up only very rarely across donors. In an earlier analysis of about 550 of the donors, most TCR beta V segments were observed in productive rearrangements about 87% or about 30% of the time, broadly matching IMGT annotations. In a later analysis, most CMV-associated TCR beta chains were found to appear HLA-restricted, with HLA associations seemingly driven largely by CMV exposure. Only TCR beta chains were sequenced in this cohort, and the absence of alpha or paired-chain data limited detectable features. Because HLA typing was missing for some donors at each locus, association tests included only the typed subset. The authors suggested that the approach could potentially be generalized to other disease states and immunological phenotypes. A further reported finding was that TCR beta sequences accurately predicted the HLA-A and HLA-B alleles for most subjects in the first cohort. Roughly uniform sequencing depth across donors was assumed in presence/absence analyses, although this assumption may not hold. A later genetic analysis reported fewer N-insertions in productive TCRs among donors in an Asian-associated ancestry cluster than the approximately 670-donor mean. In a later analysis, HLA-associated TCR beta chains showed more clonal expansion and lower generation probabilities than non-associated chains that were equally common. When HLA alleles, especially DR and DQ, strongly co-occurred, TCR associations were difficult to assign to individual alleles. According to a later analysis, parvovirus B19, influenza, CMV and Epstein-Barr virus appeared linked to several top co-occurrence clusters. The earlier analysis of nearly 600 of the donors excluded about 16 rarely observed V segments, including chromosome 9 orphons, because counts were too low. In a later genetic analysis, a missense DCLRE1C variant was associated with V-gene and J-gene trimming of TCR beta chains, and the association was replicated in an independent cohort. In both the original and validation cohorts, the classifier was reported to diagnose cytomegalovirus status with high specificity and sensitivity. The 87-base-pair reads could not distinguish some IMGT-functional V segments, including TRBV6-2 and TRBV6-3, so those segments were excluded.

The receptor library was made with the immunoSEQ multiplex PCR assay. For the multiplex PCR, a mixture combining 60 forward primers for TCR Vbeta segments and 13 reverse primers for TCR Jbeta segments was used. A multiplex PCR assay on genomic DNA amplified the CDR3 region of rearranged TCR beta genes. The amplified TCR beta libraries were sequenced on the Illumina HiSeq System as 87-base-pair reads. Turning to the authors' computational methods: A later analysis counted tens of millions of unique TCR beta chains across the approximately 700 repertoires, and roughly 11 million of these chains were shared by at least two donors. Raw reads were error-corrected and collapsed into unique sequences with a nearest-neighbor algorithm that merged closely related sequences to remove PCR and sequencing errors. V, D and J gene segments were assigned by aligning CDR3 sequences to IMGT reference sequences. For a sequence to be retained, a match of at least six nucleotides to both a V gene segment and a J gene segment was required. A rearrangement was called productive if the CDR3 had no stop codons and remained in frame with V and J, and every other rearrangement was called non-productive. CDR3 was defined according to IMGT convention as the region running from the second conserved V-encoded cysteine to the conserved J-encoded phenylalanine. The earlier analysis of about 590 of the donors excluded sequences that lacked an unambiguous match to a single V gene segment. In an earlier analysis of roughly 500 of the donors, V segments were called functional above 56.7% productive rearrangements and were called segregating when the between-donor standard deviation exceeded 5%. To diagnose cytomegalovirus status from the catalog of TCR beta chain sequences, a statistical classification framework was built. V and J gene assignment, in a later analysis, came from comparing TCR nucleotide sequences with IMGT/GENE-DB human TR gene sequences. In a later analysis, CDR3 sequences and most-parsimonious VDJ recombination scenarios were assigned using the TCRdist pipeline. A later analysis defined each TCR beta chain by its CDR3 amino acid sequence plus V-gene family, and excluded reads lacking a unique V-gene family. In a later analysis, several hundred highly shared, low-generation-probability nucleotide sequences were removed to address suspected cross-contamination and a sequencing artifact. A later analysis calculated a clonal expansion index for each public chain from normalized within-repertoire ranks of inferred template counts. In a later analysis, generation probabilities were computed with a VDJ recombination model fitted to out-of-frame rearrangements, and the resulting probabilities were checked against IGoR. In a later analysis, hypergeometric tests were used to score TCR-TCR, TCR-HLA and TCR-CMV co-occurrence, with a repertoire-size bias correction applied to TCR pairs. False discovery rates were estimated in a later analysis by permuting HLA or CMV assignments 20 times. In a later analysis, co-occurring TCRs were grouped using DBSCAN, and TCRdist sequence similarity was added for clustering within HLA-allele-positive subsets. Repertoires with fewer than 30,000 or more than 120,000 public chains, plus five repertoires with anomalous nucleotide sharing, were excluded from co-occurrence clustering. This is the immuneACCESS table as TCRdb keeps it, with only in-frame sequences that have V and J called. A part of the clones is gone; compared with another copy, unresolved V genes explain less than half, and the rest is unexplained. V and J calls and clone size are copied from that table; D and trimming were computed from the DNA. The sample table shows about 180,000 clones, and almost 80% are seen once. Of the sample, 1.3% falls within the top ten clones.

The cohort consisted of 600 to 700 healthy bone marrow donors. At the time of sampling, every cohort member was nominally healthy, though immune exposures that went unrecorded were likely present. The donor tested CMV seronegative and was one of the 352 seronegative cohort members. A peripheral blood sample was collected from each donor, and TCR beta sequencing was performed on peripheral blood mononuclear cells. Genomic DNA extraction from the blood cell samples was performed with the Qiagen DNeasy Blood Extraction Kit. In its sample, this clone was seen a few times. This receptor's antigen is unknown. The sample holds no much larger clone one base away, and base qualities are not on file. V and J are trimmed by 4 bases and 2 bases, and the gene matches miss 10 bases of the junction. Looking up the germline V gene yields CDR1 SGHDN and CDR2 FVKESK. Its CDR3 holds 16 amino acids, cysteine through phenylalanine. This entry keeps only the CDR3 DNA: 48 bases, framed from base 1.

The chain joins TRBV14 to TRBJ2-7, and 8 junction bases match TRBD1. Sequencing was carried out using PBMCs. This TCR derives from a man aged 25-40 years in good health and CMV-seronegative. At the DNA level, the sequence is TGTGCCAGCAGCCCCTGGGACAGGACAGGAACCTACGAGCAGTACTTC. It specifies CASSPWDRTGTYEQYF.